The sequence of this TCR beta chain was determined in a study of blood T cell repertoires in COVID-19. In the study's own analysis: Amplified reference gene primers provided the basis for estimating nucleated cell counts. Data came from immunoSEQ multiplex PCR; TCRdb stores just in-frame clones and leaves some out. The DNA gave D and trimming, while V, J and clone size come from that table. The profile covers just under 150,000 clones, with around nine tenths appearing a single time and less than 10% taken by the ten largest. The length of the CDR3 is 14 residues. V shed 4 bases and J 6 bases; nucleotides not matched to a gene: 1. Germline V lookup: CDR1 MNHEY, CDR2 SVGEGT.

Sequencing was performed on peripheral blood. The source is a woman in her forties or fifties with active or convalescent COVID-19. The chain has TRBV6-2 or TRBV6-3 and TRBJ2-1; 12 bases agree with TRBD2. CDR3: CASSSSGRVNEQFF. CDR3 DNA: TGTGCCAGCAGTTCTAGCGGGAGGGTCAATGAGCAGTTCTTC.